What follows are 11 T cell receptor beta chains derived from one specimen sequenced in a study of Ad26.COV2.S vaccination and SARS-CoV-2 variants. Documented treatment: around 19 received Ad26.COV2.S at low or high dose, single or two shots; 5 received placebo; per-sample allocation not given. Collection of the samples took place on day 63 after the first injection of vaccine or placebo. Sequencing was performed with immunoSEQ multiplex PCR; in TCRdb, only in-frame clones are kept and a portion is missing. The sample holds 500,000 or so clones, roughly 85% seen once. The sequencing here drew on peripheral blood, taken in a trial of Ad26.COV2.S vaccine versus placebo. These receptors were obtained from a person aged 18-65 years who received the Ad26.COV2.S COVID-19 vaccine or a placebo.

The CDR3 DNA sequence: TGTGCCAGTAGTAGGCCCGTTGCTAGAACGAACACCGGGGAGCTGTTTTTT. Its protein is CASSRPVARTNTGELFF. V and J are TRBV19 and TRBJ2-2, with D unclear. CDR1 is LNHDA, CDR2 SQIVND, per germline (reference sequence). Trimming left V 4 bases short and J 0 bases short, with 15 bases between. The length of the CDR3 is 17 residues. Full variable domain (rest looked up from reference TRBV19 and TRBJ2-2): DGGITQSPKYLFRKEGQNVTLSCEQNLNHDAMYWYRQDPGQGLRLIYYSQIVNDFQKGDIAEGYSVSREKKESFPLTVTSAQKNPTAFYLCASSRPVARTNTGELFFGEGSRLTVL.

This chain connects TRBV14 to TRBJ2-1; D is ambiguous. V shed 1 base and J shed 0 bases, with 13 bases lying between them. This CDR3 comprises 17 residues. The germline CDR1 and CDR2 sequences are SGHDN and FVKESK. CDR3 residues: CASSQGYLIRSYNEQFF. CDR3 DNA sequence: TGTGCCAGCAGCCAAGGTTATCTCATACGCTCCTACAATGAGCAGTTCTTC.

Written as DNA, the CDR3 is TGCGCCAGCAGCCAAGATAGACTAGCGGGAGGGTTTTCCTCCTACGAGCAGTACTTC. Translated, it gives CASSQDRLAGGFSSYEQYF. The gene calls are TRBV4-3 and TRBJ2-7, with 14 bases aligning to TRBD2. CDR3 size: 19 residues. Losses at the gene ends were 0 bases for V and 0 bases for J; bases not matched to a gene: 7. Germline V lookup: CDR1 LGHNA, CDR2 YSLEER.

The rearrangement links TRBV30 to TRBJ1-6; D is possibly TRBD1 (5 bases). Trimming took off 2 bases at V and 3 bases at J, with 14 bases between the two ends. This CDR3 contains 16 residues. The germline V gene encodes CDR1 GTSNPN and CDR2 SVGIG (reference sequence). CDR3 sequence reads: CAWSRPEGYYNSPLHF. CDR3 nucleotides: TGTGCCTGGAGTCGGCCTGAGGGGTACTATAATTCACCCCTCCACTTT.

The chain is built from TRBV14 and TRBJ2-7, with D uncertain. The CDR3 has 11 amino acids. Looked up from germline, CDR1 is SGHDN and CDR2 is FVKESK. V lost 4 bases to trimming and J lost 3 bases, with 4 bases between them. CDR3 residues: CASSRHYEQYF. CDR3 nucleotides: TGTGCCAGCAGCCGTCACTACGAGCAGTACTTC.

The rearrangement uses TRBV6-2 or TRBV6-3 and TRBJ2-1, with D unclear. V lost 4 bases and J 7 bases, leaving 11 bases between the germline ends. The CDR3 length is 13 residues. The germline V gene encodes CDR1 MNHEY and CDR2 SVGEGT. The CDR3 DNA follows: TGTGCCAGCAGTTGGTTCTCCGGGAATGAGCAGTTCTTC. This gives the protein CASSWFSGNEQFF.

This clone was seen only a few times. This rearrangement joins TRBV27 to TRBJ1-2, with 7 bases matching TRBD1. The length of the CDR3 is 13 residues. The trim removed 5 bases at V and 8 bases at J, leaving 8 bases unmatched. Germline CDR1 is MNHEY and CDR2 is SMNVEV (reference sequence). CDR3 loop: CASSGGGGGGYTF. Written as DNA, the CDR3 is TGTGCCAGCAGTGGGGGAGGGGGCGGCGGCTACACCTTC.

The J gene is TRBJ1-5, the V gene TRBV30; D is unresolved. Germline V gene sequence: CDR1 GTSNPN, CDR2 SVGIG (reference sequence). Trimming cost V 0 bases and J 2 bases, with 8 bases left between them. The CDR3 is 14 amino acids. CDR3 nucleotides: TGTGCCTGGAGTGTACGTAGCGGCAATCAGCCCCAGCATTTT. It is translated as CAWSVRSGNQPQHF.

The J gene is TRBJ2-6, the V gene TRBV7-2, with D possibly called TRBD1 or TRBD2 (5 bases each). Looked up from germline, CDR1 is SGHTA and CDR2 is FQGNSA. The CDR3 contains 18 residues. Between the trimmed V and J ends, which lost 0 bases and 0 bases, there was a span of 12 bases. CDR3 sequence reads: CASSLAGTVYSGANVLTF. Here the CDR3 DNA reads TGTGCCAGCAGCTTAGCCGGGACGGTCTACTCTGGGGCCAACGTCCTGACTTTC.

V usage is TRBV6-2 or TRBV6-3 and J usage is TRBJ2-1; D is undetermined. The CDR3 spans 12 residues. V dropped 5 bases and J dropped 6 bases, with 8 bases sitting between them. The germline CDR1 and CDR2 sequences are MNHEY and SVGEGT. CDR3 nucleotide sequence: TGTGCCAGCAGTCTGATCCTCAATGAGCAGTTCTTC. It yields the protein CASSLILNEQFF.

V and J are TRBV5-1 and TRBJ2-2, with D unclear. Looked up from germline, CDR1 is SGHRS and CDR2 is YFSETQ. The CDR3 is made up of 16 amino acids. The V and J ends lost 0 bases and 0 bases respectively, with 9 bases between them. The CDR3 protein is CASSLGGSPNTGELFF. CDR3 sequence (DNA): TGCGCCAGCAGCTTGGGGGGATCGCCGAACACCGGGGAGCTGTTTTTT.